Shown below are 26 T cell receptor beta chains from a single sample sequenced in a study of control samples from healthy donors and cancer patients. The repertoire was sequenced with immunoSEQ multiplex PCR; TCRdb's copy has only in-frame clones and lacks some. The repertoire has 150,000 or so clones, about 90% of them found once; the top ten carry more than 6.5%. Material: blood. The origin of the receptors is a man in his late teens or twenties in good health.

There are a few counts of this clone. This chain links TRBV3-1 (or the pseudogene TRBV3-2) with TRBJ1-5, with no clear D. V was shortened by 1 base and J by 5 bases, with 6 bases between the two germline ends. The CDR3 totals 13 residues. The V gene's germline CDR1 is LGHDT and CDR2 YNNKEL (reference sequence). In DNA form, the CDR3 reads TGTGCCAGCAGCCAAGTTCGGGATCAGCCCCAGCATTTT. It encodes CASSQVRDQPQHF.

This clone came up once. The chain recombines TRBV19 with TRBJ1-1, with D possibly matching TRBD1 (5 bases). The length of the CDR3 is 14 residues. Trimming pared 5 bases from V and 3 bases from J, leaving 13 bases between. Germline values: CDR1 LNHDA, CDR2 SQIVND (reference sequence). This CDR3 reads CASSVLGAYTEAFF. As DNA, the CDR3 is TGTGCCAGTAGTGTATTAGGGGCGTACACTGAAGCTTTCTTT.

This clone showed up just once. The CDR3 sequence is CASSLTGSYEQYF. DNA for the CDR3: TGTGCCAGCAGTTTAACAGGTTCCTACGAGCAGTACTTC. This chain connects TRBV28 to TRBJ2-7; a weak D match, TRBD1 (5 bases). The germline CDR1 and CDR2 sequences are MDHEN and SYDVKM. CDR3 length equals 13 residues. V lost 2 bases to trimming and J lost 1 base, with 6 bases between them.

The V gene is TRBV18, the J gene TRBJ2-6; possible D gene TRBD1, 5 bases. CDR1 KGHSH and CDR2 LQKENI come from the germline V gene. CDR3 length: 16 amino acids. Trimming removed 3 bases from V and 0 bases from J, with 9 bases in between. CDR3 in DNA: TGTGCCAGCTCACCGTCACAGGTCTCTGGGGCCAACGTCCTGACTTTC. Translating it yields CASSPSQVSGANVLTF.

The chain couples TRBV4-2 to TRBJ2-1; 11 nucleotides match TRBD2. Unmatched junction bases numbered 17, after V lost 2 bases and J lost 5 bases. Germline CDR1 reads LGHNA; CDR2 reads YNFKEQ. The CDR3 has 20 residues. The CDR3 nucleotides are TGTGCCAGCAGCCAACAGCCTACGGGTTACGGGACTAGCGGTCACAATGAGCAGTTCTTC. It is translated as CASSQQPTGYGTSGHNEQFF.

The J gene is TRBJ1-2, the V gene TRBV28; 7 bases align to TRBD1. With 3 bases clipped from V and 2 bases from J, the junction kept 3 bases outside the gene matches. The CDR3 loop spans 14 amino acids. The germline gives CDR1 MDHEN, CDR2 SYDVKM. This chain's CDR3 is CASSFDRENYGYTF. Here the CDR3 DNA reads TGTGCCAGCAGTTTCGACAGGGAGAACTATGGCTACACCTTC.

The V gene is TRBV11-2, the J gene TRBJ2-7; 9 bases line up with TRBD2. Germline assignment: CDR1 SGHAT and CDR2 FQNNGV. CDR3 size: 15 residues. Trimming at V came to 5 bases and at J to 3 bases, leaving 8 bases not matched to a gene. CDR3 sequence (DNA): TGTGCCAGCAGCCCACCCATAGCGGGGGTCTACGAGCAGTACTTC. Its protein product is CASSPPIAGVYEQYF.

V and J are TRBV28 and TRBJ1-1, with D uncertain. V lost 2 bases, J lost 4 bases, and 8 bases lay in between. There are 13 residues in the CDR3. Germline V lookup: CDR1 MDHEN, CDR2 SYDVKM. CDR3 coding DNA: TGTGCCAGCAGTTTAGGAGGCCGCACTGAAGCTTTCTTT. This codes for CASSLGGRTEAFF. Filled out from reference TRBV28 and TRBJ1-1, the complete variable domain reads DVKVTQSSRYLVKRTGEKVFLECVQDMDHENMFWYRQDPGLGLRLIYFSYDVKMKEKGDIPEGYSVSREKKERFSLILESASTNQTSMYLCASSLGGRTEAFFGQGTRLTVV.

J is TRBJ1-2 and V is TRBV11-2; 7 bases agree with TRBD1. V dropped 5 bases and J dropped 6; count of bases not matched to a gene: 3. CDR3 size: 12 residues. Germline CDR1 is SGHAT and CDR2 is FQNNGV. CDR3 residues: CASSETGNGYTF. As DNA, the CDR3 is TGTGCCAGCAGCGAGACAGGGAATGGCTACACCTTC. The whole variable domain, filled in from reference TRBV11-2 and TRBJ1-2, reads EAGVAQSPRYKIIEKRQSVAFWCNPISGHATLYWYQQILGQGPKLLIQFQNNGVVDDSQLPKDRFSAERLKGVDSTLKIQPAKLEDSAVYLCASSETGNGYTFGSGTRLTVV.

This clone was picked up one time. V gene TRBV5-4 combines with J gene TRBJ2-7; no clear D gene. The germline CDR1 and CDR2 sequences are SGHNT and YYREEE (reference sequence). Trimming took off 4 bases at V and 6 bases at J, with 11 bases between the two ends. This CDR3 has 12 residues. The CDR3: CASSPPPVEQYF. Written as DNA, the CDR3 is TGTGCCAGCAGCCCGCCCCCTGTCGAGCAGTACTTC.

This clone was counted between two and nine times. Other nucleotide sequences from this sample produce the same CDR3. DNA of the CDR3: TGTGCCAGCAGCCAAGCTCACTATGGCTACACCTTC. This sequence encodes CASSQAHYGYTF. The J gene is TRBJ1-2, the V gene TRBV4-2; D unresolved. The V end lost 1 base, the J end lost 3 bases, and 3 bases lay between the germline ends. Germline V lookup: CDR1 LGHNA, CDR2 YNFKEQ. The CDR3 sequence is 12 residues long.

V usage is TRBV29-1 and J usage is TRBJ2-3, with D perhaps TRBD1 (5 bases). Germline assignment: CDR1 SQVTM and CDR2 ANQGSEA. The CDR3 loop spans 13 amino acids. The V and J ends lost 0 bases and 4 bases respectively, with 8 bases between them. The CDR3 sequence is CSVEDLGPDTQYF. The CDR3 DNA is TGCAGCGTTGAAGATCTGGGGCCAGATACGCAGTATTTT.

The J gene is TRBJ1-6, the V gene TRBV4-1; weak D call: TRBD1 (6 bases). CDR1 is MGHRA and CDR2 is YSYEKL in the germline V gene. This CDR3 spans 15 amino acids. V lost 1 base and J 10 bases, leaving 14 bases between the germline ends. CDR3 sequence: CASSQVTGSSSPLHF. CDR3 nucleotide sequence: TGCGCCAGCAGCCAAGTCACAGGGAGTAGCTCACCCCTCCACTTT.

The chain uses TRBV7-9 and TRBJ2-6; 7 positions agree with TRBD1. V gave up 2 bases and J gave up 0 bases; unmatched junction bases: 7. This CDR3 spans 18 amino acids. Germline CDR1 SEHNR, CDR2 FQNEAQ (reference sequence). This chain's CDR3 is CASSLPTGAISGANVLTF. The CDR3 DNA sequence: TGTGCCAGCAGCTTACCCACAGGGGCGATCTCTGGGGCCAACGTCCTGACTTTC.

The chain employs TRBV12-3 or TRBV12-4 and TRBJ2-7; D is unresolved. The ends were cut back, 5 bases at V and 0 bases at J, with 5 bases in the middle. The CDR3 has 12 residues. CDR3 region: CASSLTSYEQYF. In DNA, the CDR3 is TGTGCCAGCAGTCTCACCTCCTACGAGCAGTACTTC.

The CDR3 coding sequence is TGTGCCACCCTAAACAGGGCGTCTGGAAACACCATATATTTT. Protein product: CATLNRASGNTIYF. The chain combines TRBV10-3 with TRBJ1-3; D possibly corresponds to TRBD1 (6 bases). V gave up 10 bases and J gave up 1 base, with 14 bases separating them. Germline CDR1 and CDR2: ENHRY and SYGVKD. This CDR3 region has 14 residues.

The CDR3 sequence: CASSLTDYEQYF. In nucleotides, the CDR3 is TGTGCCAGCAGCTTGACTGACTACGAGCAGTACTTC. The rearrangement uses TRBV5-6 and TRBJ2-7; no firm D call. CDR3 length equals 12 residues. CDR1 is SGHDT, CDR2 YYEEEE, per germline. Trimming shortened V by 1 base and J by 3 bases, and 5 bases separated the two germline ends.

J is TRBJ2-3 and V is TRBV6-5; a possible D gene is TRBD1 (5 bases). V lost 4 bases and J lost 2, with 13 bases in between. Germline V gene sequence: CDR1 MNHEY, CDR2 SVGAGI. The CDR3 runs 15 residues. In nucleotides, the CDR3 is TGTGCCAGCAGTTCTGCGACAGACAACACAGATACGCAGTATTTT. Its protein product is CASSSATDNTDTQYF.

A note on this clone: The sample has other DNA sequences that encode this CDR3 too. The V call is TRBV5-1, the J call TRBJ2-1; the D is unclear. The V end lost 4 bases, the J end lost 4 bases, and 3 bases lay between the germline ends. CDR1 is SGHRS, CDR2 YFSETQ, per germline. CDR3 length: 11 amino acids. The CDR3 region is CASSLYNEQFF. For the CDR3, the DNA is TGCGCCAGCAGCCTATACAATGAGCAGTTCTTC.

CDR3 DNA: TGTGCCAGCAGTGAAATGACAGGGTTAGTCGGGGAGCTGTTTTTT. Translating gives CASSEMTGLVGELFF. The V gene is TRBV6-1, the J gene TRBJ2-2; 7 bases match TRBD1. The junction had 7 bases not matched to a gene; V was cut back by 2 bases and J by 7 bases. The CDR3 runs to 15 residues. Looked up from germline, CDR1 is MNHNS and CDR2 is SASEGT.

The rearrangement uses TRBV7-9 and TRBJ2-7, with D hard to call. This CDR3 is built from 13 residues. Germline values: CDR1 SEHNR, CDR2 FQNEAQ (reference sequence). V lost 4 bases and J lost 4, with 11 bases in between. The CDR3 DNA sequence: TGTGCCAGCAGCTCAACAGTATCTTACGAGCAGTACTTC. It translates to CASSSTVSYEQYF.

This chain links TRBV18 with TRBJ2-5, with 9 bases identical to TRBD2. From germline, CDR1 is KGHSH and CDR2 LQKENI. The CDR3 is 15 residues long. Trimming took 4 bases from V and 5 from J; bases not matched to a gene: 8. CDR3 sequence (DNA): TGTGCCAGCTCACAGCGGGGGGCTACGGGGGAGACCCAGTACTTC. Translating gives CASSQRGATGETQYF.

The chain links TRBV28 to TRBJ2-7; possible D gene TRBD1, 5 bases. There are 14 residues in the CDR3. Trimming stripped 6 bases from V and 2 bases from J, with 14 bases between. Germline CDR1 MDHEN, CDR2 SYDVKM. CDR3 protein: CASSPSGLTYEQYF. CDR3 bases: TGTGCCAGCAGCCCATCAGGGTTAACCTACGAGCAGTACTTC.

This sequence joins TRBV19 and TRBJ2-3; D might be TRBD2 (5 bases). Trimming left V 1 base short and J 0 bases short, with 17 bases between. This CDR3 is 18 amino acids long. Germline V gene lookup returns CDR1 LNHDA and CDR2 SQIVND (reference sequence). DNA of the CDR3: TGTGCCAGTAGTATAGGAGGAGGCGGTGGGCCTAGCACAGATACGCAGTATTTT. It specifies CASSIGGGGGPSTDTQYF.

The CDR3 nucleotides read TGTGCCACCAGCAACATCCCGGTTAACACTGAAGCTTTCTTT. Encoded protein: CATSNIPVNTEAFF. This chain links TRBV15 with TRBJ1-1; D is unclear. This CDR3 has 14 amino acids. Trimming took off 4 bases at V and 2 bases at J, with 11 bases between the two ends. Germline V gene data show CDR1 as LNHNV and CDR2 as YYDKDF (reference sequence).

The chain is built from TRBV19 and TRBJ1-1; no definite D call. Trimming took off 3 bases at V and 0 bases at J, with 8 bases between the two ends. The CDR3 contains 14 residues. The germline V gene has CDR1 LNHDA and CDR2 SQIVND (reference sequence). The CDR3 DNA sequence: TGTGCCAGTAGTATCAACAACCTGAACACTGAAGCTTTCTTT. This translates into CASSINNLNTEAFF.